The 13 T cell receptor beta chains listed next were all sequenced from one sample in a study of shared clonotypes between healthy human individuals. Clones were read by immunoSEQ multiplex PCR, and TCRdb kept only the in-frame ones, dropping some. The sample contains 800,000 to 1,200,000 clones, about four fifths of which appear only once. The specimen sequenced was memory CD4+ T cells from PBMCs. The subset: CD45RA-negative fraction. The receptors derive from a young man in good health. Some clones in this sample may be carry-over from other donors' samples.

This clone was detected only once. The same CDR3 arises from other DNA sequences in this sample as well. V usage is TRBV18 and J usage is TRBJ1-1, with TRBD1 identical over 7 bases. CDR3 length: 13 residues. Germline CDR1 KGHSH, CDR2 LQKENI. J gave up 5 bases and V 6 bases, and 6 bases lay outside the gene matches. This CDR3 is CASSPDRETEAFF. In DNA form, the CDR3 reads TGTGCCAGCTCCCCCGACAGGGAGACTGAAGCTTTCTTT. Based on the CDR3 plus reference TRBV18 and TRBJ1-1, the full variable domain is NAGVMQNPRHLVRRRGQEARLRCSPMKGHSHVYWYRQLPEEGLKFMVYLQKENIIDESGMPKERFSAEFPKEGPSILRIQQVVRGDSAAYFCASSPDRETEAFFGQGTRLTVV.

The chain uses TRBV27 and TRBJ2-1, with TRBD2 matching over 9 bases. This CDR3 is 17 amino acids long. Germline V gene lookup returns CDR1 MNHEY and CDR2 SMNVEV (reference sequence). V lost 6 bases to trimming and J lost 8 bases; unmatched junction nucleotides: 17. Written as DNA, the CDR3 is TGTGCCAGCAGCCCGTGGTTTTTCGCGGGAGGGCCGGATGAGCAGTTCTTC. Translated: CASSPWFFAGGPDEQFF.

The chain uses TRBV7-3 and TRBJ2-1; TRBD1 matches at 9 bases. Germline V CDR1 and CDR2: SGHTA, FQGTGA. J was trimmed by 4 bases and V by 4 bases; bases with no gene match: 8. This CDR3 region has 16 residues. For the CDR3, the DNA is TGTGCCAGCAGCTCCAACAGGGGGCGTGCGTACAATGAGCAGTTCTTC. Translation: CASSSNRGRAYNEQFF.

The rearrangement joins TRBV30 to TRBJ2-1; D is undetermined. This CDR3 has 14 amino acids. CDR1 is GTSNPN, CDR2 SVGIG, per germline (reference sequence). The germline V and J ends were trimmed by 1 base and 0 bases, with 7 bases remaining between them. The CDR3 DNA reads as TGTGCCTGGAGTGGAACTCCCTCCTACAATGAGCAGTTCTTC. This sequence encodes CAWSGTPSYNEQFF.

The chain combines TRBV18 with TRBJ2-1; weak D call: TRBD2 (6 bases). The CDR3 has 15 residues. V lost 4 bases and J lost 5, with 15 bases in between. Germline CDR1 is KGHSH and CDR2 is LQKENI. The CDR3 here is CASSLRRGDNNEQFF. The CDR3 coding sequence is TGTGCCAGCTCACTACGGAGGGGAGACAACAATGAGCAGTTCTTC.

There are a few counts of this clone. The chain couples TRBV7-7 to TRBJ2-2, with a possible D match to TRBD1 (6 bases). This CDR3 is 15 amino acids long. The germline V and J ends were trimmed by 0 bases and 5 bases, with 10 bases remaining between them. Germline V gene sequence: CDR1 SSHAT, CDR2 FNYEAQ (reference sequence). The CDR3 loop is CASSLAPTGTGELFF. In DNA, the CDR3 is TGTGCCAGCAGCTTAGCCCCTACAGGGACCGGGGAGCTGTTTTTT.

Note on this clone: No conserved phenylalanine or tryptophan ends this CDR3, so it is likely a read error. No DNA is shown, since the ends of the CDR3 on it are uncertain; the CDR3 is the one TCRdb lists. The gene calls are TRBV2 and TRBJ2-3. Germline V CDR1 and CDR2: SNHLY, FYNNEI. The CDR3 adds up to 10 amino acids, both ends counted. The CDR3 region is CASSEYGTAL.

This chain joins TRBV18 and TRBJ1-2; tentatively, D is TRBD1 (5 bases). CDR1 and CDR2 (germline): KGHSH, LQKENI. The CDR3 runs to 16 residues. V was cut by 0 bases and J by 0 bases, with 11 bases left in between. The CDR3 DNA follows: TGTGCCAGCTCACCACCGGGGGGACCCGCTAACTATGGCTACACCTTC. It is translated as CASSPPGGPANYGYTF.

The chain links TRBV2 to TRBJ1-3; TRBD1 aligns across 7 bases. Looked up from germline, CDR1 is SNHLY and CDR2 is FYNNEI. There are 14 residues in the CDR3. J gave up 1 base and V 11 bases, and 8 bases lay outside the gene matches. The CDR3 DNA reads TGTGCCGACGGGGGCAGGGGGTCTGGAAACACCATATATTTT. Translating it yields CADGGRGSGNTIYF.

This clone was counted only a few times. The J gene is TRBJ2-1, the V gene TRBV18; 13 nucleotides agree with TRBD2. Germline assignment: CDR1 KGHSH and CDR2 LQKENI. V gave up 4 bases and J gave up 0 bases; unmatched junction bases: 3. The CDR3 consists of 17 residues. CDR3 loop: CASSLTSGRSSYNEQFF. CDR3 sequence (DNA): TGTGCCAGCTCACTGACTAGCGGGAGGAGCTCCTACAATGAGCAGTTCTTC.

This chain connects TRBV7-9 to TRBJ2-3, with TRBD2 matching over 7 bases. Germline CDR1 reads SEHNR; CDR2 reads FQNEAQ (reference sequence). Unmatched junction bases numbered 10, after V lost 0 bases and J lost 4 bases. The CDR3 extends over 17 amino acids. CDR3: CASSLALTSDLPDTQYF. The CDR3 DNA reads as TGTGCCAGCAGCTTAGCGCTTACTAGCGATTTGCCAGATACGCAGTATTTT.

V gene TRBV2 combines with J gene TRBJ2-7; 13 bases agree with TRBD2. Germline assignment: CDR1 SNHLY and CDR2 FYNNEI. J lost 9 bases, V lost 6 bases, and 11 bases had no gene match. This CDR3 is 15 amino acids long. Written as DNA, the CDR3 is TGTGCCAGCAGACCCGGACTAGCGGGAGCCGGCTCGCAGTACTTC. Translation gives CASRPGLAGAGSQYF.

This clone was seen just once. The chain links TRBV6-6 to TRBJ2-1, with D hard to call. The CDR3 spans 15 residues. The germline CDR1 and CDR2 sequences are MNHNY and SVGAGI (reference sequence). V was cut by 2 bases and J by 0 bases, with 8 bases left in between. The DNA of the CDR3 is TGTGCCAGCAGTTACACGTCCAGCTCCTACAATGAGCAGTTCTTC. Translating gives CASSYTSSSYNEQFF.